This T cell receptor beta chain was recorded in a study of Tregs in tolerant kidney transplant recipients. Produced via immunoSEQ multiplex PCR; TCRdb's table is partial and in-frame only. The sample yields about 94,000 clones, roughly 93% seen once. Unstimulated Tregs (CD4+CD25+CD127-) and CD4+CD25- non-Tregs were sorted from PBMCs. The CDR3 covers 12 residues. V dropped 10 bases and J dropped 3 bases, with 13 bases sitting between them. Sequenced material: CD4+ T cells from blood, taken before the transplant. This receptor was identified in a human donor who received a combined kidney and bone marrow transplant. The genes are TRBV23-1 and TRBJ2-7, with a tentative D call TRBD2 (7 bases). TRBV23-1 is filed as an ORF, its function uncertain. This chain's CDR3 is CATRGLRYEQYF. CDR3 bases: TGCGCCACCAGGGGACTACGCTACGAGCAGTACTTC.